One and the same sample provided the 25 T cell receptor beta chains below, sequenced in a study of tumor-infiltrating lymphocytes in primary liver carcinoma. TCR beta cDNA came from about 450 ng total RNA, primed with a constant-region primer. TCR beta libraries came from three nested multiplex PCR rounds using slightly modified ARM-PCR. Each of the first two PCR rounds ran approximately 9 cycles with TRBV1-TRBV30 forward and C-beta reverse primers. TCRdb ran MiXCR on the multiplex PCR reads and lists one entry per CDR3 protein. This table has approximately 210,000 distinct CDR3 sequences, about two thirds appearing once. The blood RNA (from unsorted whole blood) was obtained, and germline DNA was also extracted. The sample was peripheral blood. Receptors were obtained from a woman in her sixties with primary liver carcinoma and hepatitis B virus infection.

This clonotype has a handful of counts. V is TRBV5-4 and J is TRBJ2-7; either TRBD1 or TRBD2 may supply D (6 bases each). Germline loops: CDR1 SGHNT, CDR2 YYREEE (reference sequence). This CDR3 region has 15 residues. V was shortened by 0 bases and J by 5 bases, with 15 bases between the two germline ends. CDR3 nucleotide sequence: TGTGCCAGCAGCTTGGGACAGGCTTCTAGCGACGAGCAGTACTTC. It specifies CASSLGQASSDEQYF. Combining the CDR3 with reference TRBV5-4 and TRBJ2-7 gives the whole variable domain ETGVTQSPTHLIKTRGQQVTLRCSSQSGHNTVSWYQQALGQGPQFIFQYYREEENGRGNFPPRFSGLQFPNYSSELNVNALELDDSALYLCASSLGQASSDEQYFGPGTRLTVT.

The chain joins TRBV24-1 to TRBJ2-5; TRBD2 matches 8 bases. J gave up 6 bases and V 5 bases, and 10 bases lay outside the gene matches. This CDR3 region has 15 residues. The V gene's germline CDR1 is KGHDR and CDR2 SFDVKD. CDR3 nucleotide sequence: TGTGCCACCAGTGCGGTTAGCGGGACGAAGCAGACCCAGTACTTC. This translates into CATSAVSGTKQTQYF.

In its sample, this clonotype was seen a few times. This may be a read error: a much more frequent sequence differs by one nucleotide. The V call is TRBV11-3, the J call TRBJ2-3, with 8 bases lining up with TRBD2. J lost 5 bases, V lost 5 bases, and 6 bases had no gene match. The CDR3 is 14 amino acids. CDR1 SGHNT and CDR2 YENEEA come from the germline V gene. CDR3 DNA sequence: TGTGCCAGCAGCCCGGGAGGGCCCGGAGATACGCAGTATTTT. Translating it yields CASSPGGPGDTQYF. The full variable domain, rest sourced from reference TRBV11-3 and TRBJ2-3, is EAGVVQSPRYKIIEKKQPVAFWCNPISGHNTLYWYLQNLGQGPELLIRYENEEAVDDSQLPKDRFSAERLKGVDSTLKIQPAELGDSAVYLCASSPGGPGDTQYFGPGTRLTVL.

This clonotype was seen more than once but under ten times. CDR3 coding DNA: TGCGCCAGCAGCTTTGGGCGGGGAGATGAAAAACTGTTTTTT. Translated, it gives CASSFGRGDEKLFF. The chain recombines TRBV5-1 with TRBJ1-4; no firm D call. The CDR3 length is 14 residues. V shed 2 bases and J shed 6 bases, with 11 bases lying between them. In germline, CDR1 is SGHRS, CDR2 YFSETQ. The entire variable domain, with the rest obtained from reference TRBV5-1 and TRBJ1-4, is as follows: KAGVTQTPRYLIKTRGQQVTLSCSPISGHRSVSWYQQTPGQGLQFLFEYFSETQRNKGNFPGRFSGRQFSNSRSEMNVSTLELGDSALYLCASSFGRGDEKLFFGSGTQLSVL.

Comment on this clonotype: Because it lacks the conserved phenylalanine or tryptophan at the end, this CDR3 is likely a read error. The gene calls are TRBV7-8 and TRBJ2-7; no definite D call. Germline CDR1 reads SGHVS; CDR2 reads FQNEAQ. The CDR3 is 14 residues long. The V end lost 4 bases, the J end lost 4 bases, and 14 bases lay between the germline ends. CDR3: CASSSLWPGYEQYI. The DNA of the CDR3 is TGTGCCAGCAGCTCTCTCTGGCCCGGTTACGAGCAGTACATC.

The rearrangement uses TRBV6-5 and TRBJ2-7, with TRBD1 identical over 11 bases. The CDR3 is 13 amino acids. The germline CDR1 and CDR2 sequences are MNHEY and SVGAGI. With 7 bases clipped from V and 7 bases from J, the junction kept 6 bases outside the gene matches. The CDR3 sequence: CASIGTGGEEQYF. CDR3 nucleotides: TGTGCCAGCATAGGGACAGGGGGTGAAGAGCAGTACTTC.

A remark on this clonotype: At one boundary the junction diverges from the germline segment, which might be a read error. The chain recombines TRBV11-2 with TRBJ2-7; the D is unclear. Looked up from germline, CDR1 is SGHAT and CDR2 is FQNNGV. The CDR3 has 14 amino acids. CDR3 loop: CASSLGPYIYDQYF. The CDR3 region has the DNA TGTGCCAGCAGTTTAGGTCCCTATATCTACGACCAGTACTTC.

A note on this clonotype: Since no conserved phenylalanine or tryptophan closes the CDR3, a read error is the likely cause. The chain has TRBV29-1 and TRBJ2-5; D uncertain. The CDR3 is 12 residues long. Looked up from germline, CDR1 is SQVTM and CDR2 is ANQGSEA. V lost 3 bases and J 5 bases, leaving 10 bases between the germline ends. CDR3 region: CSVDGSGETQYH. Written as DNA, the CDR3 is TGCAGCGTTGACGGATCTGGGGAGACCCAGTACCAC.

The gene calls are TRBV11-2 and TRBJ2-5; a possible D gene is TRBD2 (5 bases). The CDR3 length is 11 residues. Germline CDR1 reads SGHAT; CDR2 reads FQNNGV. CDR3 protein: CACSLLGTQYF. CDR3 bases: TGTGCATGCAGCCTACTAGGGACCCAGTACTTC. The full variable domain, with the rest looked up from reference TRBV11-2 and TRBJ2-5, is EAGVAQSPRYKIIEKRQSVAFWCNPISGHATLYWYQQILGQGPKLLIQFQNNGVVDDSQLPKDRFSAERLKGVDSTLKIQPAKLEDSAVYLCACSLLGTQYFGPGTRLLVL.

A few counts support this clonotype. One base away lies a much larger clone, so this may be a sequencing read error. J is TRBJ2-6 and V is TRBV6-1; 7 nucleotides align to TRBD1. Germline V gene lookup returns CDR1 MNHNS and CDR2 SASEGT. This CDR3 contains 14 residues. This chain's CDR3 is CVSTLGGGANVLTF. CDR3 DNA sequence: TGTGTCAGCACTCTAGGGGGCGGGGCCAACGTCCTGACTTTC.

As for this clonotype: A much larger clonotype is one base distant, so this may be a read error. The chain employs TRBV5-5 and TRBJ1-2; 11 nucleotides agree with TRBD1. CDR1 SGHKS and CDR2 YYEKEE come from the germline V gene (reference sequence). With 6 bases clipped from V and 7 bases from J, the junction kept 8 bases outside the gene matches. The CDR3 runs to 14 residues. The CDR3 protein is CASNPRTGGFGYTF. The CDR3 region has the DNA TGTGCCAGCAACCCCCGGACAGGGGGCTTTGGCTACACCTTC.

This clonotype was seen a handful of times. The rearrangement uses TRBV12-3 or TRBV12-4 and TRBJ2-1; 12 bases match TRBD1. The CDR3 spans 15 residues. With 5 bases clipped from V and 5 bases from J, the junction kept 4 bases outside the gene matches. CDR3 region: CASSTRDRGHNEQFF. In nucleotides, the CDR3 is TGTGCCAGCAGTACCCGGGACAGGGGGCACAATGAGCAGTTCTTC.

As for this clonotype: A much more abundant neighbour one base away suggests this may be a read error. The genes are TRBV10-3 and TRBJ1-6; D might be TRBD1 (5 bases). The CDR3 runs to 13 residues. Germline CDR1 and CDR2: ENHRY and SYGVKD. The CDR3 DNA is TGTGTCATCAAAAGGGGCGAAGATTCACCCCTCCACTTT. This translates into CVIKRGEDSPLHF.

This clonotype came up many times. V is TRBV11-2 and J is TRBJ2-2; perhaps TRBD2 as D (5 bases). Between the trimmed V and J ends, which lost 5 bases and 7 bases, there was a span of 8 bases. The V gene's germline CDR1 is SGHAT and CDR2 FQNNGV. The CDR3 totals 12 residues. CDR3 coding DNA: TGTGCCAGCAGCCCCGGGGTCGGGGAGCTGTTTTTT. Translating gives CASSPGVGELFF.

The CDR3 reads CRCGARGLAEPYEQYF. The CDR3 nucleotides are TGCAGATGTGGGGCCAGGGGACTAGCGGAGCCCTACGAGCAGTACTTC. This chain links TRBV29-1 with TRBJ2-7, with TRBD2 identical over 11 bases. This CDR3 contains 16 residues. Germline CDR1 and CDR2: SQVTM and ANQGSEA.

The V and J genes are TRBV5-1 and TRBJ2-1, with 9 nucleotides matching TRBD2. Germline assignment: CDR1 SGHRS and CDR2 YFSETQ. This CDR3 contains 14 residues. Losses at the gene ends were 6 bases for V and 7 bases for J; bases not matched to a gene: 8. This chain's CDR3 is CASTIVAGGNEQFF. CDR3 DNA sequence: TGCGCCAGCACAATTGTTGCGGGAGGGAATGAGCAGTTCTTC.

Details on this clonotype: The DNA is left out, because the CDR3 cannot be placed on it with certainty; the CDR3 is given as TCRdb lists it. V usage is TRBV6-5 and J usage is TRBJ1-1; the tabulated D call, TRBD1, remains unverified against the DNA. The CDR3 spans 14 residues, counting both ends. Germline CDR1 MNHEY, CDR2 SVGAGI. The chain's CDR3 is CVSGYFGGGTEVFF.

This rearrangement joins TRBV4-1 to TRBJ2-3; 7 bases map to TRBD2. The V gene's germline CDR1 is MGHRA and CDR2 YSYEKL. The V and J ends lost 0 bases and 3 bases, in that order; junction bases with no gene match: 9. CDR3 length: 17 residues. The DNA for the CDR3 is TGCGCCAGCAGCCAAGATCGTCCAGGGACTACAACAGATACGCAGTATTTT. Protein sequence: CASSQDRPGTTTDTQYF.

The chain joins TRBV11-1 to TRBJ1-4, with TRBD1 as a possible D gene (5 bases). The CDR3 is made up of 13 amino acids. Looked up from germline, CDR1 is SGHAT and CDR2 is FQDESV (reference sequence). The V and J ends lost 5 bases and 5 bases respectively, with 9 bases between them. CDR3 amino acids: CASSKGTNEKLFF. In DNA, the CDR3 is TGTGCCAGCAGCAAGGGGACCAATGAAAAACTGTTTTTT.

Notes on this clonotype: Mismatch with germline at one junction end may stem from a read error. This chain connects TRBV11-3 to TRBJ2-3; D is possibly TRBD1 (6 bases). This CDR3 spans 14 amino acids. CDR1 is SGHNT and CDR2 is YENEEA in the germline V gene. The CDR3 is CASSFRRAQGTQYF. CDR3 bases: TGTGCCAGTAGCTTTAGGCGGGCCCAGGGGACGCAGTATTTT.

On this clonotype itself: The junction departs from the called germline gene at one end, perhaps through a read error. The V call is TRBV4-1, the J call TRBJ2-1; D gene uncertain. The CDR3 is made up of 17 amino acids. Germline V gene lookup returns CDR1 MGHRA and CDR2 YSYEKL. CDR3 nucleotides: TGCGCCAGCAGCCAAGGTTTGTGGGCCTCCTCCTACAATGAGCAGTTTTTC. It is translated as CASSQGLWASSYNEQFF.

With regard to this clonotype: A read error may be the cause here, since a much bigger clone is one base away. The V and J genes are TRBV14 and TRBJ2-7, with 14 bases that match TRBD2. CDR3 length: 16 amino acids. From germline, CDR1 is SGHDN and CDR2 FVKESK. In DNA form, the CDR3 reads TGTGTCAGCAGCCAAGTACGGACTAGCGGGAGGCTCGGGCAGTACTTC. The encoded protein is CVSSQVRTSGRLGQYF.

The CDR3 bases are TGTGCCAGTAGCCTGGGGGGGGGTGAGGTCAATGAGCAGTTCTTC. Translating it yields CASSLGGGEVNEQFF. The rearrangement links TRBV11-3 to TRBJ2-1; 7 nucleotides match TRBD2. With V trimmed by 9 bases and J by 6 bases, 14 bases remained unmatched. The CDR3 is 15 amino acids. Per the germline V gene, CDR1 is SGHNT and CDR2 is YENEEA.

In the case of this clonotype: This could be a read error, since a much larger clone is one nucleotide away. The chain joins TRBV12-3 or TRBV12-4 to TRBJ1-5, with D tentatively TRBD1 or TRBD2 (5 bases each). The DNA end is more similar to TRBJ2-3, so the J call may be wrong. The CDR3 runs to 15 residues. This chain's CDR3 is CASSLTGTGNQPQYF. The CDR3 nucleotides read TGTGCCAGCAGTTTAACGGGGACGGGTAATCAGCCCCAGTATTTT.

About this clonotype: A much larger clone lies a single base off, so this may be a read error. The CDR3 is CARSPEQNRVYNSPLHF. Written as DNA, the CDR3 is TGTGCCAGAAGCCCCGAGCAAAACAGGGTGTATAATTCACCCCTCCACTTT. The V gene is TRBV4-2, the J gene TRBJ1-6, with D possibly being TRBD1 (6 bases). There are 17 residues in the CDR3. Germline CDR1 and CDR2: LGHNA and YNFKEQ.